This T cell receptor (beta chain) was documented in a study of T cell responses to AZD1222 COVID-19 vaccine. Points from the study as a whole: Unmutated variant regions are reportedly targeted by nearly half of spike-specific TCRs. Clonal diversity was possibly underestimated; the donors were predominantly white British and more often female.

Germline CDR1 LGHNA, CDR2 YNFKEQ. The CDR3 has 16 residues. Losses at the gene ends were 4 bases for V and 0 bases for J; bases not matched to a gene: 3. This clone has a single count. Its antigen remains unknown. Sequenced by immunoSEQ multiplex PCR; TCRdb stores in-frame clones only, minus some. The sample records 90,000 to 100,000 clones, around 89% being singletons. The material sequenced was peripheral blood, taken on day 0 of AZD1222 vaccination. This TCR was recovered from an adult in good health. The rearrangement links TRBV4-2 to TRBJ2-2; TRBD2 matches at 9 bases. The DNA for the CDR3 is TGTGCCAGCAGCCCGGGACTAGCTTCGAACACCGGGGAGCTGTTTTTT. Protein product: CASSPGLASNTGELFF.